This T cell receptor beta chain was found in a study of T cell repertoires in cytomegalovirus infection. This clonotype was found many times. TCRdb called the reads again in MiXCR, with one record for every CDR3 protein. The sample gives fewer than 550,000 distinct CDR3 sequences, approximately 16% of which show up once; 20% to 30% is in the top ten. The CDR3 covers 16 residues. Germline V gives CDR1 SGHAT, CDR2 FQNNGV. The V segment lost 5 bases and the J segment 4 bases; nucleotides outside the gene matches: 6. What was sequenced was CD8+ T cells from PBMCs. The V call is TRBV11-2, the J call TRBJ2-2, with 11 bases lining up with TRBD2. The clonotype originates from a human donor in good health (CMV status not recorded). Some clones in this sample may be carry-over from other donors' samples. The CDR3: CASSRGLAGSTGELFF. DNA for the CDR3: TGTGCCAGCAGCCGCGGACTAGCGGGTTCCACCGGGGAGCTGTTTTTT.